A selection of T cell receptor beta chains follows, all from one sample in a study of blood T cells in healthy people across ages. TCRdb ran MiXCR on the 5' RACE reads and lists one entry per CDR3 protein. Of roughly 1,500,000 distinct CDR3 sequences in the sample, 34% were seen once. Material: blood. These receptors originate from a woman in her twenties or thirties in good health. Both conserved end residues are part of each CDR3. The D gene is left open where the match is weak. Clone size is stated in some rows and not others, as once, few, many or a class when expanded.

cdr3_nt cdr3_aa v_call clone_size d_call j_call
TGTGCTAGTGGTTTGAGCGGGAACCAGTACTTC CASGLSGNQYF TRBV12-5 once TRBD2 TRBJ2-5
TGTGCCAGCAGTTCTACTCTAGCGGGAGTAGGGACCGGGGAGCTGTTTTTT CASSSTLAGVGTGELFF TRBV12-3/TRBV12-4 few TRBD2 TRBJ2-2
TGTGCCAGCAGCGTTTTTCTAGCCTCTTATGAGCAGTTCTTC CASSVFLASYEQFF TRBV9 . . TRBJ2-1
TGCAGTGCTAGTGGAGGATCTCTGGCAGATACGCAGTATTTT CSASGGSLADTQYF TRBV20-1 . . TRBJ2-3
TGTGCTACTACCTCGGGTAGCCGTATAAGCTCCTACAATGAGCAGTTCTTC CATTSGSRISSYNEQFF TRBV5-6 . . TRBJ2-1
TGCAGTTCAATGGTAGCGAGCCTGACAAATACGCAGTATTTT CSSMVASLTNTQYF TRBV20-1 . . TRBJ2-3
TGTGCCAGCAGCAAGAATAGCGGTCCTGTCTACAATGAGCAGTTCTTC CASSKNSGPVYNEQFF TRBV9 . . TRBJ2-1
TGTGCCTGCAGTTTAGGGGGGTACCATGAGACCCAGTACTTC CACSLGGYHETQYF TRBV12-3/TRBV12-4 . . TRBJ2-5
TGTGCCAGCAAGCAAGGACGCCAAGAGACCCAGTACTTC CASKQGRQETQYF TRBV27 . . TRBJ2-5
TGCAGTGCTTTCCAAAATCAAGCGGGGGCGGCAGATACGCAGTATTTT CSAFQNQAGAADTQYF TRBV20-1 few TRBD2 TRBJ2-3
TGCAGCGTTGAAGCCCCGCACCATAGCTCTGGGGCCAACGTCCTGACTTTC CSVEAPHHSSGANVLTF TRBV29-1 many . TRBJ2-6
TGCAGTGCTAGATTAACAGTTAGCAATCAGCCCCAGCATTTT CSARLTVSNQPQHF TRBV20-1 . . TRBJ1-5
TGCGCCAGCAGCCAACATGGGGGGGAGCCTGGGGCCAACGTCCTGACTTTC CASSQHGGEPGANVLTF TRBV4-1 many TRBD2 TRBJ2-6
TGTGCCAGCAGTGATACCGGGACAGTCTCCTACGAGCAGTACTTC CASSDTGTVSYEQYF TRBV6-6 few TRBD1 TRBJ2-7
TGTGCCAGTAGACCCGGGACGCCGTACAATGAGCAGTTCTTC CASRPGTPYNEQFF TRBV19 few . TRBJ2-1
TGTGCCAGCAGTTACTCGGGCCCAGGACAGGGGACAAGTGGCTACACCTTC CASSYSGPGQGTSGYTF TRBV6-6 once TRBD1 TRBJ1-2
TGTGCCAGCAGTTTACCAGGATTTGACTACGAGCAGTACTTC CASSLPGFDYEQYF TRBV28 . . TRBJ2-7
TGTGCCAGCAGCCACCCACTCCAGCCGGACATTCAGTACTTC CASSHPLQPDIQYF TRBV3-1 . . TRBJ2-4
TGTGCCAGCAGTTCAGCTATACTAGCCTCCTCCACCCATGAGCAGTTCTTC CASSSAILASSTHEQFF TRBV6-6 few . TRBJ2-1
TGTGCCAGCAGATCGACAGGGCCAGATACGCAGTATTTT CASRSTGPDTQYF TRBV28 few TRBD1 TRBJ2-3
TGCGCCAGCAGCTTCCGCGGGGGGTTTAGTGAGCAGTTCTTC CASSFRGGFSEQFF TRBV5-1 . TRBD2 TRBJ2-1
TGTGCCAGCAGCAACTCCGGCCAGGAGACCCAGTACTTC CASSNSGQETQYF TRBV7-9 few . TRBJ2-5
TGTGCCAGCAGCCCCGGGGTAGCGGGGACGAACACCGGGGAGCTGTTTTTT CASSPGVAGTNTGELFF TRBV7-3 . TRBD2 TRBJ2-2
TGTGCCAGCAGCCCCCGGAGGGCTAGCGGGACAGATGAGCAGTTCTTC CASSPRRASGTDEQFF TRBV7-8 few TRBD2 TRBJ2-1
TGTGCCAGCCCGTCAAGCACAGATACGCAGTATTTT CASPSSTDTQYF TRBV2 . . TRBJ2-3
TGTGCCAGCAGTTACCCGGGGGGAGTCACAGATACGCAGTATTTT CASSYPGGVTDTQYF TRBV6-6 few TRBD2 TRBJ2-3
TGTGCCATCAGTAAAGCAGCATACAATGAGCAGTTCTTC CAISKAAYNEQFF TRBV10-3 . . TRBJ2-1